The 4 T cell receptor beta chains listed next were all sequenced from one sample in a study of blood T cell repertoires in COVID-19. Using immunoSEQ multiplex PCR, the repertoire was profiled, and TCRdb retains in-frame clones only, with some absent. The sample consists of a few hundred thousand clones, 88% of them appearing once. Sequencing used peripheral blood. Source of these receptors: a woman aged 25 to 39 who had recovered from COVID-19.

J is TRBJ1-1 and V is TRBV7-9, with D possibly TRBD1 on 6 matching bases. The CDR3 is made up of 13 amino acids. The germline V and J ends were trimmed by 7 bases and 5 bases, with 14 bases remaining between them. Germline values: CDR1 SEHNR, CDR2 FQNEAQ (reference sequence). This CDR3 is CASIRTGLTEAFF. The DNA for the CDR3 is TGTGCCAGCATCCGAACAGGGTTAACTGAAGCTTTCTTT.

This clone was seen once. The chain has TRBV28 and TRBJ2-2; D perhaps matches TRBD1 (6 bases). The length of the CDR3 is 15 residues. Trimming removed 2 bases from V and 0 bases from J, with 7 bases in between. Germline V gene lookup returns CDR1 MDHEN and CDR2 SYDVKM. The CDR3 DNA sequence: TGTGCCAGCAGTTTAAGACAGGCGAACACCGGGGAGCTGTTTTTT. As protein: CASSLRQANTGELFF.

The chain couples TRBV18 to TRBJ2-2; no clear D gene. The V and J ends lost 5 bases and 4 bases respectively, with 8 bases between them. Germline values: CDR1 KGHSH, CDR2 LQKENI. The CDR3 totals 13 residues. CDR3 residues: CASSSLFTGELFF. The CDR3 DNA reads TGTGCCAGCTCATCCTTATTCACCGGGGAGCTGTTTTTT.

The chain carries TRBV3-1 (or the pseudogene TRBV3-2) and TRBJ2-7; 8 nucleotides line up with TRBD2. The CDR3 has 15 residues. In germline, CDR1 is LGHDT, CDR2 YNNKEL (reference sequence). The V segment lost 4 bases and the J segment 2 bases; nucleotides outside the gene matches: 7. In DNA form, the CDR3 reads TGTGCCAGCAGCCTTCTCCCGGGGGGGCCCTACGAGCAGTACTTC. As protein: CASSLLPGGPYEQYF.